Included here is one T cell receptor beta chain sequence, with context. This entry belongs to a study of tumor and adjacent non-tumor tissue in lung cancer. The library came from three nested PCR rounds adapted from ARM-PCR protocols. TCRdb recomputed calls from the multiplex PCR reads with MiXCR, one row per CDR3 protein. The sample has 60,000 to 90,000 distinct CDR3 sequences; roughly 80% are singletons. RNA was extracted from bulk tissue without any cell sorting. Looked up from germline, CDR1 is GTSNPN and CDR2 is SVGIG (reference sequence). V lost 4 bases and J lost 4, with 19 bases in between. This CDR3 has 15 residues.

The chain joins TRBV30 to TRBJ2-5; D may match TRBD1 or TRBD2 (5 bases each). The receptor comes from a woman aged 50 to 65 with non-small cell lung cancer. The sequenced sample consisted of lung tumor tissue. The CDR3 DNA sequence: TGTGCCTGGACTATACCAGCCGGGGCAAGAGAGACCCAGTACTTC. Translation gives CAWTIPAGARETQYF.